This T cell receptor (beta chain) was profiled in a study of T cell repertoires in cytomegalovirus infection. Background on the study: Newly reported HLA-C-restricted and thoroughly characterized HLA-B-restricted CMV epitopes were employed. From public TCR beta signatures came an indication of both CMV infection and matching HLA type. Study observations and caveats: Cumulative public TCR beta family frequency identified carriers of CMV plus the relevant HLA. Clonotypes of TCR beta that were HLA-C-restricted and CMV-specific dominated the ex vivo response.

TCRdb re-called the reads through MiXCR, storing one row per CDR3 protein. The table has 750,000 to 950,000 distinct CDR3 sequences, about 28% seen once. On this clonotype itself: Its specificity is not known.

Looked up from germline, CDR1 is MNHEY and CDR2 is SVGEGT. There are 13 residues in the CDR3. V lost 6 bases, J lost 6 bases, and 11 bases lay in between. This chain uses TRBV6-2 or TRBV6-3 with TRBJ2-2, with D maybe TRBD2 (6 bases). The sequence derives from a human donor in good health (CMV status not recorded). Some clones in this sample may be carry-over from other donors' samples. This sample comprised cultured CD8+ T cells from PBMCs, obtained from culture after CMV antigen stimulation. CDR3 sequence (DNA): TGTGCCAGCAGAAGACTAGAGCCCGGGGAGCTGTTTTTT. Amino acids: CASRRLEPGELFF.